One sample yielded the 24 T cell receptor beta chains listed below, sequenced in a study of T cell repertoires in cytomegalovirus infection. TCRdb fed the reads into MiXCR, producing one record per CDR3 protein. The sample shows about 770,000 distinct CDR3 sequences, 25% to 30% of them seen only once. Which antigens these TCRs recognize remains unknown. The starting material was cultured CD8+ T cells from PBMCs, obtained from culture after CMV antigen stimulation. The source is a human donor in good health (CMV status not recorded). Some clones in this sample may be carry-over from other donors' samples.

Concerning this clonotype: A junction boundary mismatches the germline segment, possibly from a read error. The gene calls are TRBV5-4 and TRBJ2-7; 9 positions agree with TRBD1. The germline gives CDR1 SGHNT, CDR2 YYREEE (reference sequence). CDR3 length equals 14 residues. The CDR3 DNA reads as TGTGTCAGCAGCGAGGGACAGGGAATTTACGAGCAGTACTTC. This codes for CVSSEGQGIYEQYF.

V gene TRBV15 combines with J gene TRBJ1-4; the D gene is possibly TRBD1 (5 bases). The CDR3 sequence is 15 residues long. CDR1 LNHNV and CDR2 YYDKDF come from the germline V gene (reference sequence). V was trimmed by 0 bases and J by 10 bases, leaving 15 bases between them. The CDR3: CATSRERQGGAKLFF. DNA for the CDR3: TGTGCCACCAGCAGAGAGAGGCAGGGTGGTGCAAAACTGTTTTTT.

The J gene is TRBJ2-2, the V gene TRBV19, with TRBD1 as a possible D gene (5 bases). CDR3 length: 18 residues. The V and J ends lost 6 bases and 1 base respectively, with 21 bases between them. The germline CDR1 and CDR2 sequences are LNHDA and SQIVND (reference sequence). CDR3 in DNA: TGTGCCAGTAGAGACAGATTTCCGACCTCCAGGAACACCGGGGAGCTGTTTTTT. Its protein product is CASRDRFPTSRNTGELFF.

The chain carries TRBV12-5 and TRBJ2-3; D may match TRBD1 or TRBD2 (5 bases each). V was cut by 3 bases and J by 1 base, with 11 bases left in between. Per germline, CDR1 LGHNT and CDR2 FRNRAP. The CDR3 is made up of 15 amino acids. The CDR3 sequence: CASGLLVGGTDTQYF. Written as DNA, the CDR3 is TGTGCTAGTGGTTTACTAGTAGGGGGCACAGATACGCAGTATTTT. The full variable domain, rest sourced from reference TRBV12-5 and TRBJ2-3, is DARVTQTPRHKVTEMGQEVTMRCQPILGHNTVFWYRQTMMQGLELLAYFRNRAPLDDSGMPKDRFSAEMPDATLATLKIQPSEPRDSAVYFCASGLLVGGTDTQYFGPGTRLTVL.

This clonotype showed up just once. The chain combines TRBV10-3 with TRBJ1-4; 7 bases are shared with TRBD1. This CDR3 contains 15 residues. With 3 bases clipped from V and 7 bases from J, the junction kept 8 bases outside the gene matches. Germline lookup yields CDR1 ENHRY and CDR2 SYGVKD. The DNA of the CDR3 is TGTGCCATCAGTGAAGAAAGGGGGCGCCGTGAAAAACTGTTTTTT. This encodes CAISEERGRREKLFF.

Points on this clonotype: It is likely a read error, because the conserved phenylalanine at the end of the CDR3 is missing. The chain recombines TRBV12-3 or TRBV12-4 with TRBJ1-2; tentatively, D is TRBD1 (5 bases). The CDR3 covers 12 residues. Trimming left V 2 bases short and J 5 bases short, with 6 bases between. DNA of the CDR3: TGTGCCAGCAGTTTACAGGGATATGGCTACACCTCC. Translated, it gives CASSLQGYGYTS.

This clonotype was picked up many times. The chain has TRBV7-6 and TRBJ1-2; D unresolved. CDR3 size: 14 residues. Trimming shortened V by 1 base and J by 8 bases, and 14 bases separated the two germline ends. Germline V lookup: CDR1 SGHVS, CDR2 FNYEAQ. For the CDR3, the DNA is TGTGCCAGCAGCTTAGGAGCGGGAATCGAGGGCTACACCTTC. It encodes CASSLGAGIEGYTF.

The chain is built from TRBV20-1 and TRBJ1-1; D gene unclear. Germline values: CDR1 DFQATT, CDR2 SNEGSKA (reference sequence). This CDR3 contains 15 residues. V lost 0 bases to trimming and J lost 0 bases, with 11 bases between them. Written as DNA, the CDR3 is TGCAGTGCTAGAGATCGGGGAGGGATGAACACTGAAGCTTTCTTT. Translation gives CSARDRGGMNTEAFF.

By share, this clonotype counts as medium-sized. V usage is TRBV27 and J usage is TRBJ2-7; 8 bases align to TRBD1. V shed 2 bases and J 3 bases; nucleotides not matched to a gene: 3. The CDR3 has 14 amino acids. From germline, CDR1 is MNHEY and CDR2 SMNVEV (reference sequence). CDR3 nucleotide sequence: TGTGCCAGCAGTTTACAGGGGGCGAACTACGAGCAGTACTTC. As protein: CASSLQGANYEQYF.

This clonotype was picked up a small number of times. This chain links TRBV7-6 with TRBJ2-5, with D uncertain. V lost 3 bases and J lost 5, with 16 bases in between. Germline CDR1 is SGHVS and CDR2 is FNYEAQ. The CDR3 has 15 amino acids. As DNA, the CDR3 is TGTGCCAGCAGCTTCCTGGCCCGGGTCGGGGAGACCCAGTACTTC. This translates into CASSFLARVGETQYF.

The chain combines TRBV15 with TRBJ2-7; D could derive from TRBD1 or TRBD2 (5 bases each). The CDR3 length is 15 residues. Germline V gene data show CDR1 as LNHNV and CDR2 as YYDKDF (reference sequence). The germline V and J ends were trimmed by 0 bases and 10 bases, with 19 bases remaining between them. The CDR3 DNA is TGTGCCACCAGCAGAGATATCGTGGGGGACCTAGATCAGTACGTC. Its protein product is CATSRDIVGDLDQYV.

The chain carries TRBV7-4 and TRBJ2-1; no definite D call. Between the trimmed V and J ends, which lost 8 bases and 8 bases, there was a span of 19 bases. The CDR3 is made up of 14 amino acids. Germline V gene data show CDR1 as SGHVT and CDR2 as SQSDAQ. The CDR3 DNA reads as TGTGCCAGCTCTCCTTGGGGTCGTAGGGATGAGCAGTTCTTC. As protein: CASSPWGRRDEQFF.

The chain links TRBV25-1 to TRBJ2-3; D gene ambiguous. Trimming took off 10 bases at V and 4 bases at J, with 0 bases between the two ends. The CDR3 has 8 amino acids. Per the germline V gene, CDR1 is MGHDK and CDR2 is SYGVNS. The CDR3 is CATDTQYF. CDR3 nucleotide sequence: TGTGCCACAGATACGCAGTATTTT.

The chain is built from TRBV12-3 or TRBV12-4 and TRBJ2-2; TRBD2 might be the D (5 bases). The CDR3 has 15 amino acids. Trimming shortened V by 1 base and J by 6 bases, and 12 bases separated the two germline ends. The CDR3: CASSLEGARSGELFF. The CDR3 DNA follows: TGTGCCAGCAGTTTAGAGGGAGCTCGGTCCGGGGAGCTGTTTTTT.

The sample holds a few counts of this clonotype. This chain connects TRBV6-6 to TRBJ2-2; 10 positions match TRBD2. This CDR3 region has 15 residues. Germline CDR1 is MNHNY and CDR2 is SVGAGI (reference sequence). J lost 6 bases, V lost 0 bases, and 1 base had no gene match. CDR3 protein: CASSYSLAGPGELFF. The CDR3, as DNA: TGTGCCAGCAGTTACTCACTAGCGGGGCCCGGGGAGCTGTTTTTT.

The chain uses TRBV10-3 and TRBJ2-2; D gene ambiguous. Germline V gene lookup returns CDR1 ENHRY and CDR2 SYGVKD. The CDR3 is made up of 18 amino acids. V was shortened by 4 bases and J by 3 bases, with 21 bases between the two germline ends. This CDR3 reads CAISVFLPPYEDTGELFF. The CDR3 region has the DNA TGTGCCATCAGTGTATTTCTACCCCCTTACGAGGACACCGGGGAGCTGTTTTTT.

This chain connects TRBV12-3 or TRBV12-4 to TRBJ1-1; perhaps TRBD1 as D (5 bases). The CDR3 sequence is 15 residues long. V was cut by 2 bases and J by 3 bases, with 13 bases left in between. CDR3 sequence reads: CASSLRAGMDTEAFF. CDR3 sequence (DNA): TGTGCCAGCAGTTTAAGGGCAGGGATGGACACTGAAGCTTTCTTT.

This clonotype was seen only a few times. The rearrangement links TRBV5-1 to TRBJ1-4, with TRBD1 as a possible D gene (6 bases). From germline, CDR1 is SGHRS and CDR2 YFSETQ. The length of the CDR3 is 17 residues. V lost 4 bases, J lost 0 bases, and 16 bases lay in between. The CDR3 coding sequence is TGCGCCAGCAGCAGTACAGGGTTTGTGTCAACTAATGAAAAACTGTTTTTT. This sequence encodes CASSSTGFVSTNEKLFF.

The table lists this clonotype with a few counts. The chain joins TRBV19 to TRBJ1-5, with 8 bases lining up with TRBD1. Germline V lookup: CDR1 LNHDA, CDR2 SQIVND (reference sequence). There are 15 residues in the CDR3. Trimming took 5 bases from V and 4 from J; bases not matched to a gene: 7. CDR3 loop: CASSFPGTGNQPQHF. CDR3 nucleotides: TGTGCCAGTAGTTTTCCCGGGACAGGTAATCAGCCCCAGCATTTT.

This clonotype has a handful of counts. The J gene is TRBJ2-3, the V gene TRBV19; TRBD2 aligns across 8 bases. The CDR3 sequence is 14 residues long. V gave up 11 bases and J gave up 6 bases; unmatched junction bases: 13. CDR1 LNHDA and CDR2 SQIVND come from the germline V gene (reference sequence). The CDR3: CASTDGGAHDTQYF. DNA for the CDR3: TGTGCCTCCACCGACGGGGGGGCTCACGATACGCAGTATTTT. The full variable domain, rest sourced from reference TRBV19 and TRBJ2-3, is DGGITQSPKYLFRKEGQNVTLSCEQNLNHDAMYWYRQDPGQGLRLIYYSQIVNDFQKGDIAEGYSVSREKKESFPLTVTSAQKNPTAFYLCASTDGGAHDTQYFGPGTRLTVL.

This clonotype was observed a handful of times. This chain joins TRBV12-3 or TRBV12-4 and TRBJ2-2; 9 bases agree with TRBD1. The V gene end was trimmed by 5 bases and the J gene end by 6 bases; junction bases not matched to a gene: 7. The CDR3 loop spans 15 amino acids. CDR3 coding DNA: TGTGCCAGCAGTACGGACAGGGGTCGGTCCGGGGAGCTGTTTTTT. Encoded protein: CASSTDRGRSGELFF.

The chain uses TRBV28 and TRBJ1-1, with a possible D match to TRBD1 (5 bases). The CDR3 has 13 amino acids. The germline CDR1 and CDR2 sequences are MDHEN and SYDVKM. The CDR3, as DNA: TGTGGGTCGGGACGGAATAGTATCGCTGAAGCTTTCTTT. It codes for CGSGRNSIAEAFF.

This clonotype was recorded many times. V usage is TRBV7-2 and J usage is TRBJ2-4; D unclear. The V and J ends lost 4 bases and 7 bases respectively, with 14 bases between them. Per germline, CDR1 SGHTA and CDR2 FQGNSA. The CDR3 has 14 amino acids. CDR3 sequence (DNA): TGTGCCAGCAGCTCCCCTCACCGGAAGAACATTCAGTACTTC. Translating gives CASSSPHRKNIQYF.

The chain links TRBV20-1 to TRBJ2-3, with D uncertain. Germline CDR1 and CDR2: DFQATT and SNEGSKA (reference sequence). The CDR3 spans 12 residues. Trimming left V 2 bases short and J 2 bases short, with 5 bases between. CDR3 nucleotides: TGCAGTGCTAGATCGATCACAGATACGCAGTATTTT. Its translation is CSARSITDTQYF.